What follows are 23 T cell receptor beta chains derived from one specimen sequenced in a study of blood T cell repertoires in COVID-19 (dated by TCRdb to 2020 to 2022). The library was generated by the immunoSEQ multiplex PCR assay. Held by TCRdb, this immuneACCESS table contains in-frame sequences only and omits some clones. Under half of the omission traces to an unresolved V gene where checked; the cause of the rest is unknown. The sample contains 400,000 to 450,000 clones, around 90% of them found a single time. Roughly 0.66% of the sample belongs to the ten largest clones. Sequencing was carried out using PBMCs or T cells enriched from blood (not recorded which). These receptors all stem from a man between 18 and 35 years old who had recovered from COVID-19.

The chain joins TRBV3-1 (or the pseudogene TRBV3-2) to TRBJ2-5, with D maybe TRBD1 (6 bases). The CDR3 sequence is 14 residues long. V was pared by 6 bases and J by 5 bases, with 16 bases between. Germline lookup yields CDR1 LGHDT and CDR2 YNNKEL (reference sequence). The CDR3 bases are TGTGCCAGCAGGACCTCACAGGGCCGGGAGACCCAGTACTTC. Translation: CASRTSQGRETQYF.

The V call is TRBV6-1, the J call TRBJ2-7; D is possibly TRBD2 (5 bases). V was shortened by 2 bases and J by 6 bases, with 14 bases between the two germline ends. The CDR3 is made up of 14 amino acids. Per germline, CDR1 MNHNS and CDR2 SASEGT. The CDR3 sequence is CASSEQRLFGEQYF. CDR3 in DNA: TGTGCCAGCAGTGAACAGCGGCTTTTCGGCGAGCAGTACTTC.

Here the CDR3 reads CASSLMSSGYNEQFF. CDR3 bases: TGTGCCAGCAGTTTAATGTCTAGCGGCTACAATGAGCAGTTCTTC. The chain is built from TRBV27 and TRBJ2-1; TRBD2 agrees at 7 bases. The germline CDR1 and CDR2 sequences are MNHEY and SMNVEV (reference sequence). The CDR3 is 15 residues long. Trimming cost V 2 bases and J 3 bases; bases outside gene matches: 4.

The V call is TRBV7-3, the J call TRBJ1-6; tentative D call: TRBD1 (5 bases). The CDR3 runs 15 residues. The V end was cut by 1 base, the J end by 7 bases, with 11 bases between. Germline V gene lookup returns CDR1 SGHTA and CDR2 FQGTGA. CDR3 bases: TGTGCCAGCAGCTTAAGGCCCAGGGCCAATTCACCCCTCCACTTT. As protein: CASSLRPRANSPLHF.

A few counts support this clone. The J gene is TRBJ1-2, the V gene TRBV5-1, with unresolved D. The germline CDR1 and CDR2 sequences are SGHRS and YFSETQ. The CDR3 is made up of 13 amino acids. V shed 4 bases and J shed 3 bases, with 10 bases lying between them. In DNA form, the CDR3 reads TGCGCCAGCAGCCAAATGACTGACTATGGCTACACCTTC. This gives the protein CASSQMTDYGYTF.

This sequence joins TRBV28 and TRBJ1-6; D not resolved. The germline V gene encodes CDR1 MDHEN and CDR2 SYDVKM. This CDR3 region has 10 residues. V dropped 6 bases and J dropped 12 bases, with 6 bases sitting between them. For the CDR3, the DNA is TGTGCCAGCAGCGGAGGACCCCTCCACTTT. Residues: CASSGGPLHF.

The chain recombines TRBV3-1 (or the pseudogene TRBV3-2) with TRBJ1-1; 8 bases are shared with TRBD1. Per germline, CDR1 LGHDT and CDR2 YNNKEL (reference sequence). The CDR3 loop spans 14 amino acids. Trimming removed 2 bases from V and 5 bases from J; junction bases left unmatched: 4. CDR3 in DNA: TGTGCCAGCAGCCAACCGGGACAGGTTACTGAAGCTTTCTTT. Its translation is CASSQPGQVTEAFF.

The gene calls are TRBV24-1 and TRBJ2-2; no reliable D call. The CDR3 length is 13 residues. Germline assignment: CDR1 KGHDR and CDR2 SFDVKD. Trimming cost V 5 bases and J 1 base, with 4 bases left between them. CDR3 DNA: TGTGCCACCAGTGCTAGGAACACCGGGGAGCTGTTTTTT. This sequence encodes CATSARNTGELFF.

The chain couples TRBV27 to TRBJ1-5; D is unresolved. The CDR3 loop spans 14 amino acids. Trimming pared 3 bases from V and 7 bases from J, leaving 13 bases between. Germline lookup yields CDR1 MNHEY and CDR2 SMNVEV (reference sequence). The CDR3 protein is CASSFSGGEQPQHF. CDR3 bases: TGTGCCAGCAGTTTTAGTGGCGGGGAACAGCCCCAGCATTTT.

V is TRBV18 and J is TRBJ1-1, with TRBD1 matching 7 bases. This CDR3 has 16 residues. Per germline, CDR1 KGHSH and CDR2 LQKENI. Germline trimming cut 2 bases from V and 0 bases from J; bases unmatched to any gene: 6. The CDR3 coding sequence is TGTGCCAGCTCACCAAAGGGGGCCCCCATGAACACTGAAGCTTTCTTT. Translation: CASSPKGAPMNTEAFF.

This chain uses TRBV10-2 with TRBJ1-1; D perhaps matches TRBD1 (6 bases). Germline V CDR1 and CDR2: WSHSY, SAAADI. V lost 2 bases to trimming and J lost 0 bases, with 10 bases between them. This CDR3 has 15 amino acids. The CDR3 DNA reads TGCGCCAGCAGTGAGCAGACAGGTTTGAACACTGAAGCTTTCTTT. Its protein product is CASSEQTGLNTEAFF.

This rearrangement joins TRBV27 to TRBJ2-7, with D possibly TRBD1 on 6 matching bases. Looked up from germline, CDR1 is MNHEY and CDR2 is SMNVEV (reference sequence). This CDR3 has 15 amino acids. The germline V and J ends were trimmed by 3 bases and 2 bases, with 14 bases remaining between them. Here the CDR3 reads CASSFSRGLPYEQYF. CDR3 nucleotides: TGTGCCAGCAGTTTCAGCAGGGGCCTCCCCTACGAGCAGTACTTC.

The chain uses TRBV15 and TRBJ1-3; 7 bases fit TRBD1. Germline CDR1 is LNHNV and CDR2 is YYDKDF (reference sequence). This CDR3 comprises 14 residues. V shed 8 bases, J shed 6 bases, and the junction held 10 bases outside the gene matches. CDR3 nucleotides: TGTGCCACCGGCCGGGACAGAGGAACAAACACCATATATTTT. Translation gives CATGRDRGTNTIYF.

Regarding this clone: The junction shows a germline mismatch at one end, possibly a read error. The rearrangement joins TRBV9 to TRBJ1-6, with 8 positions matching TRBD1. CDR1 and CDR2 from the germline V gene are SGDLS and YYNGEE. The CDR3 covers 13 residues. This CDR3 is CASPGQGNPPLHF. In DNA form, the CDR3 reads TGTGCCAGCCCTGGACAGGGTAATCCACCCCTCCACTTT.

The rearrangement joins TRBV29-1 to TRBJ2-7; 10 bases line up with TRBD2. Germline loops: CDR1 SQVTM, CDR2 ANQGSEA. The CDR3 covers 14 residues. Losses at the gene ends were 7 bases for V and 2 bases for J; bases not matched to a gene: 8. CDR3 amino acids: CSAIAGGKAYEQYF. In nucleotides, the CDR3 is TGCAGCGCTATAGCGGGAGGAAAAGCCTACGAGCAGTACTTC.

V usage is TRBV5-5 and J usage is TRBJ1-3; tentatively, D is TRBD1 (5 bases). Germline V gene sequence: CDR1 SGHKS, CDR2 YYEKEE (reference sequence). This CDR3 has 16 amino acids. Trimming removed 1 base from V and 4 bases from J, with 15 bases in between. The CDR3, as DNA: TGTGCCAGCAGCTTGCTAGGGGTAAGCTCCGGAAACACCATATATTTT. Translated: CASSLLGVSSGNTIYF. Full variable domain (rest looked up from reference TRBV5-5 and TRBJ1-3): DAGVTQSPTHLIKTRGQQVTLRCSPISGHKSVSWYQQVLGQGPQFIFQYYEKEERGRGNFPDRFSARQFPNYSSELNVNALLLGDSALYLCASSLLGVSSGNTIYFGEGSWLTVV.

The sample holds one count of this clone. V gene TRBV21-1 combines with J gene TRBJ2-7; the table's D call, TRBD2, was not checked against the DNA. TRBV21-1 is annotated as a pseudogene. This CDR3 is 11 amino acids long. CDR3 DNA: TGTGCCAGCAGCAATCATGAGCGCCAGTACTTC. Translation gives CASSNHERQYF.

This chain joins TRBV9 and TRBJ2-1; 8 positions match TRBD2. J lost 5 bases, V lost 0 bases, and 4 bases had no gene match. This CDR3 region has 15 residues. Germline V CDR1 and CDR2: SGDLS, YYNGEE. CDR3 DNA sequence: TGTGCCAGCAGCGTAGCGGCGGGGGGCCACAATGAGCAGTTCTTC. As protein: CASSVAAGGHNEQFF.

The V gene is TRBV7-9, the J gene TRBJ2-2; 7 bases align to TRBD2. Losses at the gene ends were 0 bases for V and 4 bases for J; bases not matched to a gene: 2. This CDR3 is built from 15 residues. Per germline, CDR1 SEHNR and CDR2 FQNEAQ (reference sequence). CDR3 sequence: CASSLAAGRTGELFF. The CDR3 DNA follows: TGTGCCAGCAGCTTAGCAGCGGGGCGCACCGGGGAGCTGTTTTTT.

The chain has TRBV4-1 and TRBJ1-5; no reliable D call. The CDR3 extends over 14 amino acids. Trimming left V 1 base short and J 1 base short, with 5 bases between. CDR1 MGHRA and CDR2 YSYEKL come from the germline V gene. CDR3 sequence reads: CASSQVGSNQPQHF. CDR3 DNA: TGCGCCAGCAGCCAAGTGGGCAGCAATCAGCCCCAGCATTTT.

V is TRBV27 and J is TRBJ2-1; the match to TRBD1 covers 7 bases. J lost 8 bases, V lost 6 bases, and 10 bases had no gene match. The CDR3 spans 14 residues. Per germline, CDR1 MNHEY and CDR2 SMNVEV (reference sequence). CDR3 DNA sequence: TGTGCCAGCAGACCGAGACAGGGCGTCGATGAGCAGTTCTTC. As protein: CASRPRQGVDEQFF.

This rearrangement joins TRBV6-4 to TRBJ1-6, with 9 positions matching TRBD1. This CDR3 is built from 14 residues. With V trimmed by 6 bases and J by 7 bases, 4 bases remained unmatched. Germline V CDR1 and CDR2: MRHNA, SNTAGT. CDR3 residues: CASRMGQGNSPLHF. Here the CDR3 DNA reads TGTGCCAGCAGAATGGGACAGGGAAATTCACCCCTCCACTTT.

The CDR3 bases are TGTGCCATCAGTGAGTCGCGCAGACAGGCCGCCGCGGGCTACACCTTC. Translation: CAISESRRQAAAGYTF. This chain links TRBV10-3 with TRBJ1-2, with a tentative D call TRBD1 (6 bases). CDR1 is ENHRY, CDR2 SYGVKD, per germline. This CDR3 has 16 amino acids. Trimming removed 0 bases at V and 8 bases at J, with 19 bases between.